This record looks at one T cell receptor beta chain sequence and its context. Mismatch with germline at one junction end may stem from a read error. The CDR3 consists of 8 residues. Only in-frame clones appear in the TCRdb table, and some are missing; sequencing was by immunoSEQ multiplex PCR. The sample holds more than 75,000 clones; about 83% are singletons and the top ten take about 14%. This entry belongs to a study of blood T cell repertoires in COVID-19. Study-wide context: Acute and convalescent COVID-19 specimens originated in the United States, Italy and Spain. Sources were T cells, B-cell-depleted T cells, or PBMCs; the material itself was cDNA or gDNA.

The clonotype was recovered from a woman in her 70s with acute or convalescent COVID-19. This chain joins TRBV12-3 or TRBV12-4 and TRBJ1-1; the D is unclear. Sequencing was done on a sample of peripheral blood. The CDR3 sequence is CASSFISF. The CDR3 DNA follows: TGTGCCAGCAGTTTCATTTCCTTT.